Presented here are 16 T cell receptor beta chains from one specimen sequenced in a study of molecular identifiers for immune sequencing clone quantification (dated by TCRdb to the late 2010s). The library was obtained by PCR. The listed sequencing device is Illumina HiSeq 4000. The public reads were reprocessed in TCRdb via fastp at Q25 and MiXCR, keeping in-frame beta chains. Rows merge per CDR3 protein into single entries with the most common DNA and genes. Recorded for this sample are some 93,000 distinct CDR3 sequences; around 20% of them occurred a single time. The ten largest clones capture approximately 0.99% of the sample. Sequences were obtained from naive CD8+ T cells from blood, with Jurkat cell RNA spiked in. In light of the paper, this sample's cell subset or site label describes: FACS-sorted CD8+CD4-CCR7+CD45RA+ naive T cells. All receptors come from a human donor in good health. Some libraries in this study had Jurkat cell RNA spiked in.

CDR3 bases: TGTGCCAGCAGTTTACGAGGGTTCTTGAACGAGCAGTACTTC. Its translation is CASSLRGFLNEQYF. V usage is TRBV27 and J usage is TRBJ2-7, with D tentatively TRBD2 (5 bases). Trimming shortened V by 2 bases and J by 5 bases, and 13 bases separated the two germline ends. CDR1 is MNHEY, CDR2 SMNVEV, per germline (reference sequence). This CDR3 spans 14 amino acids.

The chain carries TRBV7-9 and TRBJ2-7, with a possible D match to TRBD2 (7 bases). Germline V gene sequence: CDR1 SEHNR, CDR2 FQNEAQ (reference sequence). The CDR3 covers 15 residues. Trimming left V 3 bases short and J 5 bases short, with 17 bases between. This CDR3 reads CASSFLGGGADEQYF. Written as DNA, the CDR3 is TGTGCCAGCAGCTTCCTCGGAGGGGGGGCCGACGAGCAGTACTTC.

This clonotype was picked up many times. The chain links TRBV19 to TRBJ2-5, with D maybe TRBD2 (5 bases). The V end lost 3 bases, the J end lost 2 bases, and 10 bases lay between the germline ends. Germline V gives CDR1 LNHDA, CDR2 SQIVND (reference sequence). This CDR3 has 14 residues. Here the CDR3 reads CASSMVLDQETQYF. CDR3 coding DNA: TGTGCCAGTAGTATGGTACTAGATCAAGAGACCCAGTACTTC.

The sample holds a few counts of this clonotype. A much larger clone differs by one base, so this may be a read error. V is TRBV27 and J is TRBJ1-1, with 7 bases that match TRBD1. V lost 11 bases and J lost 5; bases outside the gene matches: 11. Germline V gene data show CDR1 as MNHEY and CDR2 as SMNVEV (reference sequence). The CDR3 covers 13 residues. CDR3 in amino acids: CAGMRTGGTEAFF. The CDR3 nucleotides read TGTGCCGGCATGAGGACAGGTGGGACTGAAGCTTTCTTT.

A word on this clonotype: This clone may be a read error of a much larger clone one base away. The chain employs TRBV20-1 and TRBJ2-1; 8 bases line up with TRBD2. Germline loops: CDR1 DFQATT, CDR2 SNEGSKA (reference sequence). The CDR3 consists of 11 residues. Trimming at V came to 3 bases and at J to 9 bases, leaving 1 base not matched to a gene. CDR3 DNA: TGCAGTGCTAGGCGGGGGGCTGAGCAGTTCTTC. It encodes CSARRGAEQFF.

In the case of this clonotype: This may be a read error, as it is one base from a much larger clone. The chain carries TRBV4-3 and TRBJ2-5; D ambiguous. Looked up from germline, CDR1 is LGHNA and CDR2 is YSLEER. The CDR3 is 12 residues long. V was pared by 2 bases and J by 5 bases, with 6 bases between. CDR3 amino acids: CASSQLGETQYF. The CDR3 region has the DNA TGCGCCAGCAGCCAACTTGGGGAGACCCAGTACTTC.

The V and J genes are TRBV24-1 and TRBJ2-2; D uncertain. The V gene's germline CDR1 is KGHDR and CDR2 SFDVKD. The CDR3 runs to 12 residues. The V gene lost 3 bases and the J gene lost 8 bases, with 6 bases spanning the gap. The CDR3 here is CATSDLWGELFF. The DNA for the CDR3 is TGTGCCACCAGTGATCTGTGGGGGGAGCTGTTTTTT.

At least ten counts were recorded for this clonotype. CDR3 sequence: CASRDTSGSYEQYF. The DNA for the CDR3 is TGCGCCAGCAGAGATACTAGCGGGAGTTACGAGCAGTACTTC. The chain links TRBV5-1 to TRBJ2-7, with 11 positions matching TRBD2. Looked up from germline, CDR1 is SGHRS and CDR2 is YFSETQ. Trimming took 5 bases from V and 4 from J; bases not matched to a gene: 5. The CDR3 spans 14 residues.

This clonotype has more than one count but fewer than ten. The rearrangement uses TRBV4-3 and TRBJ2-1, with TRBD2 as a possible D gene (6 bases). CDR1 and CDR2 (germline): LGHNA, YSLEER. This CDR3 has 13 residues. Trimming took off 4 bases at V and 7 bases at J, with 11 bases between the two ends. The CDR3 reads CASSRGLLNEQFF. DNA of the CDR3: TGCGCCAGCAGCCGGGGACTTTTAAATGAGCAGTTCTTC.

Many counts were recorded for this clonotype. The genes are TRBV12-3 or TRBV12-4 and TRBJ1-1, with 7 bases that match TRBD1. J gave up 2 bases and V 5 bases, and 2 bases lay outside the gene matches. The CDR3 is 13 residues long. CDR3: CASSRQGNTEAFF. CDR3 DNA: TGTGCCAGCAGTCGACAGGGAAACACTGAAGCTTTCTTT.

Within the sample, this clonotype is medium-sized. This sequence joins TRBV7-9 and TRBJ2-7; a weak D match, TRBD2 (6 bases). The germline V gene encodes CDR1 SEHNR and CDR2 FQNEAQ (reference sequence). The CDR3 loop spans 12 amino acids. V was pared by 5 bases and J by 3 bases, with 8 bases between. CDR3 coding DNA: TGTGCCAGCAGCGCCGGGGGCTACGAGCAGTACTTC. Translating it yields CASSAGGYEQYF.

The chain employs TRBV29-1 and TRBJ2-7; D possibly uses TRBD1 or TRBD2 (5 bases each). The germline CDR1 and CDR2 sequences are SQVTM and ANQGSEA. The V gene lost 6 bases and the J gene lost 5 bases, with 17 bases spanning the gap. CDR3 size: 13 residues. The CDR3 DNA is TGCAGCGTGGGGCGGGTGGACTTCAACGAGCAGTACTTC. This encodes CSVGRVDFNEQYF.

Only a few counts were recorded for this clonotype. A read error may be the cause here, since a much bigger clone is one base away. This chain connects TRBV4-1 to TRBJ2-3; D may be TRBD2 (6 bases). This CDR3 spans 16 amino acids. Germline lookup yields CDR1 MGHRA and CDR2 YSYEKL. As DNA, the CDR3 is TGCGCCAGCAGCCCTCCGGGACTCGGAGGGTCAGATACGCAGTGTTTT. This translates into CASSPPGLGGSDTQCF.

This clonotype was detected ten times or more. The rearrangement joins TRBV20-1 to TRBJ2-1, with D possibly matching TRBD1 (5 bases). The germline V and J ends were trimmed by 4 bases and 6 bases, with 25 bases remaining between them. The CDR3 is 17 residues long. In germline, CDR1 is DFQATT, CDR2 SNEGSKA (reference sequence). CDR3 loop: CSANNPYFSQGPNEQFF. The CDR3 bases are TGCAGTGCTAATAACCCGTATTTTTCGCAGGGCCCCAATGAGCAGTTCTTC.

As to this clonotype: A much larger clone lies one base from this, so it may be a read error. The chain has TRBV10-2 and TRBJ1-4, with TRBD1 as a possible D gene (5 bases). The germline V gene has CDR1 WSHSY and CDR2 SAAADI. CDR3 length: 14 amino acids. The CDR3 DNA reads as TGCGCCAGCAGTTATACAGGAACTGATGAAAAACTGTTTTTT. This encodes CASSYTGTDEKLFF.

This clonotype was seen just once. Just one base apart from a much larger clone, this may be a read error. The chain has TRBV20-1 and TRBJ2-3; 7 bases fit TRBD2. Germline assignment: CDR1 DFQATT and CDR2 SNEGSKA (reference sequence). V gave up 2 bases and J gave up 4 bases; unmatched junction bases: 21. CDR3 length: 19 amino acids. The CDR3 bases are TGCAGTGCTAGAAGTGGGAGGGCCGTACCCATAGTACGCGCAGATACGCAGTATTTT. It specifies CSARSGRAVPIVRADTQYF.